This T cell receptor (beta chain) was identified during a study of T cells after yellow fever vaccination. Points from the study as a whole: After the booster, roughly 96% of CD4 and 75% to 90% of CD8 primary-response clones were re-detected. Researchers report a weaker secondary response that nonetheless peaked faster, day 5 versus 15.

Comment on this clonotype: Antigen: not known.

Germline V gene data show CDR1 as LGHNA and CDR2 as YSLEER. This CDR3 region has 18 residues. Trimming pared 0 bases from V and 4 bases from J, leaving 18 bases between. TCRdb ran MiXCR on the 5' RACE reads and lists one entry per CDR3 protein. This sample has about 310,000 distinct CDR3 sequences, with less than 4.5% found just once. The sample in question was PBMCs, obtained on the day of the yellow fever booster vaccination. The source is a man aged 18 to 35 who received the YFV17D yellow fever vaccine. This chain connects TRBV4-3 to TRBJ2-2; a possible D gene is TRBD1 (6 bases). Here the CDR3 DNA reads TGCGCCAGCAGCCAAGATCCAGCTGGGGGCGCGAGCACCGGGGAGCTGTTTTTT. Its protein is CASSQDPAGGASTGELFF.